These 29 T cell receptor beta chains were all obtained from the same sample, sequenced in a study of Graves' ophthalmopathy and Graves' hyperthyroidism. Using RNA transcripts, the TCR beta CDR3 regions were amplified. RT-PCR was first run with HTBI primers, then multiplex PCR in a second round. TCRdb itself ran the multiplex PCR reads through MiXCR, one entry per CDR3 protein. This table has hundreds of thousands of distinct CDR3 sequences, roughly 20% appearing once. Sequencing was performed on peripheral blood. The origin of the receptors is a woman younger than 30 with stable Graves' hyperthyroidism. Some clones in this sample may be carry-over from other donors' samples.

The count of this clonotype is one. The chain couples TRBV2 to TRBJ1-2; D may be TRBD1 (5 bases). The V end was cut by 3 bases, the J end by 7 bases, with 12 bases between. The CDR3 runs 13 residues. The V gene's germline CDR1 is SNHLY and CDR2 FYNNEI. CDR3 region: CASSEKTAGGYTF. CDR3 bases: TGTGCCAGCAGTGAGAAGACAGCAGGTGGCTACACCTTC.

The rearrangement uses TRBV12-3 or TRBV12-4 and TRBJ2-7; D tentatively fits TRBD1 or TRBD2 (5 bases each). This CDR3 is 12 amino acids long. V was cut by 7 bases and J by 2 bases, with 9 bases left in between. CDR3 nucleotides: TGTGCCAGCACCGGGGCCGCCTACGAGCAGTACTTC. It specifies CASTGAAYEQYF.

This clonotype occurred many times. CDR3 amino acids: CASSLDNRGNTGELFF. The CDR3 bases are TGTGCCAGCAGCTTAGACAACAGGGGGAACACCGGGGAGCTGTTTTTT. The chain links TRBV7-8 to TRBJ2-2; TRBD1 matches at 7 bases. CDR1 and CDR2 from the germline V gene are SGHVS and FQNEAQ. This CDR3 comprises 16 residues. V gave up 1 base and J gave up 1 base; unmatched junction bases: 3.

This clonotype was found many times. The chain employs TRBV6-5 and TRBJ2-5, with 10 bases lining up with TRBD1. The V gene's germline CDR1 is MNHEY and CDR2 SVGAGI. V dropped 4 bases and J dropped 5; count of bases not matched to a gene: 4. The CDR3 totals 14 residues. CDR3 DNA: TGTGCCAGCAGTTGGGACAGGGGTGGGGAGACCCAGTACTTC. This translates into CASSWDRGGETQYF.

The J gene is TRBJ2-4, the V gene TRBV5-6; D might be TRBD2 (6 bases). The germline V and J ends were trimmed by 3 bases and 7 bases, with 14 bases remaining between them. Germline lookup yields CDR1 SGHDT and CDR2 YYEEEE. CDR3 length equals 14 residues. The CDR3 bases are TGTGCCAGCAGCTCGGCGGGGAGACCGAACATTCAGTACTTC. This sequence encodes CASSSAGRPNIQYF.

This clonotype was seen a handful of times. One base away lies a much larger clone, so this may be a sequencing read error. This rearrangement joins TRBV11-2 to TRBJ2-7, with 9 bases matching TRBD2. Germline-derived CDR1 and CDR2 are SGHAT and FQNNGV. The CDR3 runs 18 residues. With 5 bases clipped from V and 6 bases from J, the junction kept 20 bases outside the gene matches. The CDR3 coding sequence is TGTGCCAGCAGCCATCCACTATATAGCGGGGGAACGACCTGCGAGCAGTACTTC. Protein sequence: CASSHPLYSGGTTCEQYF.

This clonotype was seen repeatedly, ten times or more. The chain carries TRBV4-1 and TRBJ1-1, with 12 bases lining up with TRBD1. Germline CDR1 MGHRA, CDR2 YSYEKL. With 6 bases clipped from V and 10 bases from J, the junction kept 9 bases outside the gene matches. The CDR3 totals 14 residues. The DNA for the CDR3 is TGCGCCAGCAGGGGGACAGGGGGCTCGGGGAGAGCTTTCTTT. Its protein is CASRGTGGSGRAFF.

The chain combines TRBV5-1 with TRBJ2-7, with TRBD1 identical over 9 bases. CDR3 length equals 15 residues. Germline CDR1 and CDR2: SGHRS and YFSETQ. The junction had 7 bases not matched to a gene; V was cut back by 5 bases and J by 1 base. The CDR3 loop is CASRRDRDSSYEQYF. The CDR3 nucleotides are TGCGCCAGCAGACGGGACAGGGACTCATCCTACGAGCAGTACTTC.

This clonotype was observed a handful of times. DNA for the CDR3: TGTGCCAGCAGTGAGAATAATTGGTATGGGTTCGAGACCCAGTACTTC. Residues: CASSENNWYGFETQYF. The rearrangement links TRBV25-1 to TRBJ2-5; D is unresolved. The V end was cut by 3 bases, the J end by 5 bases, with 19 bases between. Germline V gene lookup returns CDR1 MGHDK and CDR2 SYGVNS. The CDR3 runs to 16 residues.

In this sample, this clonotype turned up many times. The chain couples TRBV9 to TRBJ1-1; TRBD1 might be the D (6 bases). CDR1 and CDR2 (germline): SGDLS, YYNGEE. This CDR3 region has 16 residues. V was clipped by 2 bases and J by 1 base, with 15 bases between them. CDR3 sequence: CASSVSGTKSNTEAFF. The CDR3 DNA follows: TGTGCCAGCAGCGTTTCCGGGACAAAATCGAACACTGAAGCTTTCTTT.

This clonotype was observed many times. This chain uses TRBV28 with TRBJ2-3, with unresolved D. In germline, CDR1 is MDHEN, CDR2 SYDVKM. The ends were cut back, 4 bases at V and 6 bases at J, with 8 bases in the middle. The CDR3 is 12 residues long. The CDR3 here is CASSSTVDTQYF. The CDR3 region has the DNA TGTGCCAGCAGTTCCACGGTGGATACGCAGTATTTT.

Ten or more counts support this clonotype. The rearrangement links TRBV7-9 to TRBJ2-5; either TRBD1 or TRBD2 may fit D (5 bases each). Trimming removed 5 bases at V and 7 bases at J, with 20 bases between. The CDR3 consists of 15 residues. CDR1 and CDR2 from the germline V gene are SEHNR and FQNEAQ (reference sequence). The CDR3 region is CASSLGGYAQGTQYF. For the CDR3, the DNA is TGTGCCAGCAGCCTCGGAGGATACGCCCAGGGGACCCAGTACTTC.

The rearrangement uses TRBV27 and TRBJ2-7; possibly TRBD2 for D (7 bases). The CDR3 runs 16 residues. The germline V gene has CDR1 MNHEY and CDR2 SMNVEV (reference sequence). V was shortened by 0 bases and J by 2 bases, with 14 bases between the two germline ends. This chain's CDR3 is CASSLSGGLDPYEQYF. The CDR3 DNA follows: TGTGCCAGCAGTTTATCGGGGGGGCTCGACCCCTACGAGCAGTACTTC.

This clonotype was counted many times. CDR3 loop: CAWGRRAAGELFF. The CDR3 DNA sequence: TGTGCCTGGGGGAGGAGGGCCGCCGGGGAGCTGTTTTTT. J is TRBJ2-2 and V is TRBV30, with a tentative D call TRBD2 (6 bases). This CDR3 has 13 residues. Deletions cut 5 bases from V and 6 bases from J, with 13 bases between. The germline V gene encodes CDR1 GTSNPN and CDR2 SVGIG (reference sequence).

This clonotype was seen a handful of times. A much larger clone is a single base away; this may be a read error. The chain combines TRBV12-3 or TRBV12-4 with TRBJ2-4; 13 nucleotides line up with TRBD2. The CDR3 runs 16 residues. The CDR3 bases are TGTGCCAGCACCCCGACTAGCGGGAGGCCCAATAACATTCAGTACTTC. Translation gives CASTPTSGRPNNIQYF.

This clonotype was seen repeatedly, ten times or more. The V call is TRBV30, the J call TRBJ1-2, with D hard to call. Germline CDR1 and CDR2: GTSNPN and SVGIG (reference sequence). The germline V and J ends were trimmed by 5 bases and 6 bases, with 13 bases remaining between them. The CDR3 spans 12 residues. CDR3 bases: TGTGCCTGGGACCCATCTGTCCATGGCTACACCTTC. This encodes CAWDPSVHGYTF. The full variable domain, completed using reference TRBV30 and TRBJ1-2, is SQTIHQWPATLVQPVGSPLSLECTVEGTSNPNLYWYRQAAGRGLQLLFYSVGIGQISSEVPQNLSASRPQDRQFILSSKKLLLSDSGFYLCAWDPSVHGYTFGSGTRLTVV.

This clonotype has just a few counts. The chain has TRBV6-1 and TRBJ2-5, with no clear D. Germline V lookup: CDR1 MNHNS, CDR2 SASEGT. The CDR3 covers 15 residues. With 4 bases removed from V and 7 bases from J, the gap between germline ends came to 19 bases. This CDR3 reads CASSGGGQVFGTQYF. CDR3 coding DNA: TGTGCCAGCAGTGGAGGCGGTCAAGTCTTCGGGACCCAGTACTTC.

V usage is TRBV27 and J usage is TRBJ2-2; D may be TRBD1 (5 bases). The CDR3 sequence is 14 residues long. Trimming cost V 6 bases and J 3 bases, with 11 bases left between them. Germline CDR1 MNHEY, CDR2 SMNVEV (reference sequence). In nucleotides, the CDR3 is TGTGCCAGCAGCGCGATAGGGGACACCGGGGAGCTGTTTTTT. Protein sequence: CASSAIGDTGELFF.

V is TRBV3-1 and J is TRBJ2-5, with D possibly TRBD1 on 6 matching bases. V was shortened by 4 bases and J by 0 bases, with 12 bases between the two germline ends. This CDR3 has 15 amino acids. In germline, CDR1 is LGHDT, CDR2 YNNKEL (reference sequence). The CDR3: CASSLTGEYQETQYF. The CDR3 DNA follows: TGTGCCAGCAGCCTGACAGGAGAGTACCAAGAGACCCAGTACTTC.

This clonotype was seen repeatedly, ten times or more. The CDR3 region is CASSRLAGGAYEQYF. CDR3 bases: TGTGCCAGCAGTCGACTAGCGGGAGGGGCCTACGAGCAGTACTTC. The rearrangement links TRBV28 to TRBJ2-7, with 14 bases that match TRBD2. The ends lost 5 bases at V and 2 bases at J; junction bases unmatched: 2. From germline, CDR1 is MDHEN and CDR2 SYDVKM. The CDR3 sequence is 15 residues long.

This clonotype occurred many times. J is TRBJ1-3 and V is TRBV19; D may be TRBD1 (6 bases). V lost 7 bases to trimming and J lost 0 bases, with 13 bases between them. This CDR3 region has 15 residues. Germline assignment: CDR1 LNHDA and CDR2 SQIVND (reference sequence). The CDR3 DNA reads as TGTGCCAGTACCAACAGGGACCACTCTGGAAACACCATATATTTT. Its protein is CASTNRDHSGNTIYF.

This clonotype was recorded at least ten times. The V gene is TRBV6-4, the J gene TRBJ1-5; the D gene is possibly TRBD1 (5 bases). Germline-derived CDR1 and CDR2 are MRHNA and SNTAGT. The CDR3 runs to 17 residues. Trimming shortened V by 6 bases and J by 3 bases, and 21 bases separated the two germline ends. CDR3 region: CASSRSGGVGVNQPQHF. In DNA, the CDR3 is TGTGCCAGCAGCAGGAGCGGGGGGGTAGGGGTCAATCAGCCCCAGCATTTT.

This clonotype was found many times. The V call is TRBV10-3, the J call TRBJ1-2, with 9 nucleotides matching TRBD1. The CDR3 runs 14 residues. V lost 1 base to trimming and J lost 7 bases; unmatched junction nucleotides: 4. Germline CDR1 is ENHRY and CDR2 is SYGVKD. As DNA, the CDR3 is TGTGCCATCAGTGAGTTGGACAGGGGAAGTGGCTACACCTTC. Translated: CAISELDRGSGYTF.

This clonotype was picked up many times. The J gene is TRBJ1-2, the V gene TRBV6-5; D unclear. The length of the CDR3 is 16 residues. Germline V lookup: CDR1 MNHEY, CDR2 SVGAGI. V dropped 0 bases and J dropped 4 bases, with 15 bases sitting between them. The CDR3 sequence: CASSYSTGGKAYGYTF. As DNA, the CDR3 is TGTGCCAGCAGTTACTCGACCGGCGGGAAAGCCTATGGCTACACCTTC.

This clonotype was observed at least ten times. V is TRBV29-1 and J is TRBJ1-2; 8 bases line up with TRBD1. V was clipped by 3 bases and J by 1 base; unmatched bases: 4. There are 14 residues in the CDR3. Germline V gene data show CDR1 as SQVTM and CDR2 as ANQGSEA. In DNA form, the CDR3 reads TGCAGCGTTGAGGACAGGGCCATTAACTATGGCTACACCTTC. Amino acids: CSVEDRAINYGYTF.

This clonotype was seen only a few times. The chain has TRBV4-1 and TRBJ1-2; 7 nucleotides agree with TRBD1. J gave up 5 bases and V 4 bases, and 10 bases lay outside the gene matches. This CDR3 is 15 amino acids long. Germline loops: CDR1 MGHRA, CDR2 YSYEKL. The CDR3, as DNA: TGCGCCAGCAGCCCTGTGACAGGGACGGGATATGGCTACACCTTC. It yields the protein CASSPVTGTGYGYTF.

This CDR3 reads CSAPTLVASEAFF. Here the CDR3 DNA reads TGCAGTGCTCCGACATTGGTCGCCTCTGAAGCTTTCTTT. The gene calls are TRBV20-1 and TRBJ1-1; D ambiguous. This CDR3 spans 13 amino acids. The V end was cut by 5 bases, the J end by 6 bases, with 16 bases between. Germline CDR1 and CDR2: DFQATT and SNEGSKA (reference sequence).

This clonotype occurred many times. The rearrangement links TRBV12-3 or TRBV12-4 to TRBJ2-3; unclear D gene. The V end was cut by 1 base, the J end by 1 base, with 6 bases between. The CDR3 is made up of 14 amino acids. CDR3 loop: CASSLGVGTDTQYF. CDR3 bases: TGTGCCAGCAGTTTAGGGGTTGGCACAGATACGCAGTATTTT.

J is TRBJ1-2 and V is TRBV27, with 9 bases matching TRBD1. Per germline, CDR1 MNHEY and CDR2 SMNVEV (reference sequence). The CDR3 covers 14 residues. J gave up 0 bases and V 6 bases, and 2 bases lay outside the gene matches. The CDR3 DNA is TGTGCCAGCAGGGACAGGGGCTCTAACTATGGCTACACCTTC. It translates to CASRDRGSNYGYTF.